A single sample is the source of the 32 T cell receptor beta chains below, sequenced in a study of shared clonotypes between healthy human individuals. It was CD45RO-negative cells, positively selected for CCR7, that made up naive CD8 cells, with terminally differentiated effector memory CD45RA+ cells excluded. This table comes from immunoSEQ multiplex PCR, and its TCRdb copy is limited to in-frame clones, with some not included. The sample holds 1.5 million to 2.5 million clones, about 95% seen once. Sequencing used naive CD8+ T cells sorted from blood. The origin of the receptors is a man younger than 35 in good health.

V and J are TRBV7-9 and TRBJ2-1; D possibly uses TRBD1 or TRBD2 (5 bases each). Germline lookup yields CDR1 SEHNR and CDR2 FQNEAQ (reference sequence). V lost 5 bases and J 7 bases, leaving 9 bases between the germline ends. The CDR3 extends over 12 amino acids. CDR3 bases: TGTGCCAGCAGCAAGGGACCAAATGAGCAGTTCTTC. This codes for CASSKGPNEQFF.

This rearrangement joins TRBV6-5 to TRBJ1-1; D unclear. The CDR3 runs 15 residues. The germline gives CDR1 MNHEY, CDR2 SVGAGI. The V end lost 0 bases, the J end lost 1 base, and 9 bases lay between the germline ends. CDR3 in amino acids: CASSYSVSGNTEAFF. Written as DNA, the CDR3 is TGTGCCAGCAGTTACTCGGTATCCGGGAACACTGAAGCTTTCTTT.

The rearrangement links TRBV5-1 to TRBJ2-7; no clear D. Germline V gene sequence: CDR1 SGHRS, CDR2 YFSETQ. V lost 0 bases and J lost 3, with 13 bases in between. This CDR3 has 15 amino acids. CDR3 protein: CASSLEVGENYEQYF. The CDR3 bases are TGCGCCAGCAGCTTGGAGGTAGGCGAAAACTACGAGCAGTACTTC. The full variable domain, with the rest looked up from reference TRBV5-1 and TRBJ2-7, is KAGVTQTPRYLIKTRGQQVTLSCSPISGHRSVSWYQQTPGQGLQFLFEYFSETQRNKGNFPGRFSGRQFSNSRSEMNVSTLELGDSALYLCASSLEVGENYEQYFGPGTRLTVT.

The rearrangement links TRBV4-1 to TRBJ1-2; 8 bases match TRBD1. Germline CDR1 and CDR2: MGHRA and YSYEKL. This CDR3 spans 16 amino acids. Trimming took 1 base from V and 9 from J; bases not matched to a gene: 13. The CDR3 loop is CASSQAHRTGRESYTF. The DNA of the CDR3 is TGCGCCAGCAGCCAAGCTCATAGGACAGGGAGAGAGAGCTACACCTTC.

For the CDR3, the DNA is TGTGCCAGCAGTGGGATGGACAGGGGTGGCTACGAGCAGTACTTC. Translated, it gives CASSGMDRGGYEQYF. The V and J genes are TRBV2 and TRBJ2-7; TRBD1 matches 9 bases. The CDR3 contains 15 residues. V shed 4 bases, J shed 3 bases, and the junction held 7 bases outside the gene matches. Germline lookup yields CDR1 SNHLY and CDR2 FYNNEI.

Notes on this clone: Additional DNA sequences in this sample encode the identical CDR3. This chain links TRBV7-9 with TRBJ2-7, with D tentatively TRBD1 (5 bases). Looked up from germline, CDR1 is SEHNR and CDR2 is FQNEAQ (reference sequence). This CDR3 contains 13 residues. Trimming shortened V by 3 bases and J by 3 bases, and 9 bases separated the two germline ends. CDR3 DNA sequence: TGTGCCAGCAGCTTGGGGCTTGGCTACGAGCAGTACTTC. Translating gives CASSLGLGYEQYF. The entire variable domain, with the rest obtained from reference TRBV7-9 and TRBJ2-7, is as follows: DTGVSQNPRHKITKRGQNVTFRCDPISEHNRLYWYRQTLGQGPEFLTYFQNEAQLEKSRLLSDRFSAERPKGSFSTLEIQRTEQGDSAMYLCASSLGLGYEQYFGPGTRLTVT.

The chain has TRBV28 and TRBJ2-2; the D is unclear. The CDR3 contains 14 residues. The germline V gene has CDR1 MDHEN and CDR2 SYDVKM. The V gene lost 3 bases and the J gene lost 4 bases, with 9 bases spanning the gap. This CDR3 reads CASSFYRVTGELFF. The CDR3 DNA is TGTGCCAGCAGTTTTTATCGGGTCACCGGGGAGCTGTTTTTT.

J is TRBJ2-1 and V is TRBV29-1; D not certain. V lost 2 bases and J lost 3, with 8 bases in between. CDR1 and CDR2 (germline): SQVTM, ANQGSEA. CDR3 size: 13 residues. In DNA, the CDR3 is TGCAGCGTTGAATCTCCCAACTACAATGAGCAGTTCTTC. It translates to CSVESPNYNEQFF.

The chain has TRBV13 and TRBJ2-2; D unclear. The CDR3 sequence is 15 residues long. Germline-derived CDR1 and CDR2 are PRHDT and FYEKMQ (reference sequence). The V and J ends lost 5 bases and 4 bases respectively, with 14 bases between them. The CDR3 protein is CASSPFYGSTGELFF. CDR3 nucleotides: TGTGCCAGCAGCCCATTTTACGGGTCCACCGGGGAGCTGTTTTTT.

This chain connects TRBV7-9 to TRBJ1-1, with D possibly matching TRBD1 (6 bases). Trimming stripped 5 bases from V and 7 bases from J, with 17 bases between. Germline assignment: CDR1 SEHNR and CDR2 FQNEAQ (reference sequence). This CDR3 has 14 residues. The CDR3: CASSPRTRTDEAFF. For the CDR3, the DNA is TGTGCCAGCAGCCCTCGGACCCGGACAGATGAAGCTTTCTTT.

The chain has TRBV28 and TRBJ2-7; D may be TRBD2 (6 bases). Germline V CDR1 and CDR2: MDHEN, SYDVKM. V was cut by 3 bases and J by 2 bases, with 11 bases left in between. The CDR3 is made up of 14 amino acids. The CDR3 reads CASSLEGLPYEQYF. The DNA for the CDR3 is TGTGCCAGCAGTTTGGAGGGGCTACCCTACGAGCAGTACTTC.

This chain connects TRBV11-2 to TRBJ2-1; D uncertain. Germline CDR1 SGHAT, CDR2 FQNNGV. V lost 4 bases and J 5 bases, leaving 9 bases between the germline ends. This CDR3 spans 13 amino acids. The CDR3 is CASSYRANNEQFF. The CDR3 region has the DNA TGTGCCAGCAGCTACCGGGCCAACAATGAGCAGTTCTTC.

The rearrangement uses TRBV11-2 and TRBJ1-5; tentatively, D is TRBD1 (6 bases). The CDR3 is made up of 15 amino acids. Germline CDR1 and CDR2: SGHAT and FQNNGV. Deletions cut 0 bases from V and 4 bases from J, with 10 bases between. Here the CDR3 reads CASSLDLQGNQPQHF. DNA of the CDR3: TGTGCCAGCAGCTTAGACCTCCAGGGGAATCAGCCCCAGCATTTT.

This sequence joins TRBV7-9 and TRBJ2-3; no clear D. In germline, CDR1 is SEHNR, CDR2 FQNEAQ (reference sequence). The V gene lost 1 base and the J gene lost 5 bases, with 13 bases spanning the gap. CDR3 length: 15 residues. CDR3 region: CASSLVGSGLDTQYF. The CDR3 nucleotides read TGTGCCAGCAGCTTAGTCGGTTCGGGCCTAGATACGCAGTATTTT.

The genes are TRBV4-1 and TRBJ1-5; 7 positions agree with TRBD1. V lost 1 base to trimming and J lost 5 bases; unmatched junction nucleotides: 2. The CDR3 sequence is 14 residues long. The V gene's germline CDR1 is MGHRA and CDR2 YSYEKL. This CDR3 reads CASSQGDSYQPQHF. CDR3 coding DNA: TGCGCCAGCAGCCAAGGGGACAGCTATCAGCCCCAGCATTTT.

This chain uses TRBV2 with TRBJ2-3; no reliable D call. Per germline, CDR1 SNHLY and CDR2 FYNNEI. The CDR3 has 13 amino acids. Trimming took off 3 bases at V and 4 bases at J, with 8 bases between the two ends. CDR3 sequence reads: CASSDPVADTQYF. The CDR3 DNA follows: TGTGCCAGCAGTGACCCTGTGGCAGATACGCAGTATTTT.

The chain has TRBV4-3 and TRBJ1-1; D possibly corresponds to TRBD1 (5 bases). Germline V lookup: CDR1 LGHNA, CDR2 YSLEER. V shed 4 bases and J shed 0 bases, with 21 bases lying between them. The CDR3 length is 18 residues. For the CDR3, the DNA is TGCGCCAGCAGCCCAGGGACGGGCAGTAACCCAATGAACACTGAAGCTTTCTTT. Amino acid sequence: CASSPGTGSNPMNTEAFF.

The CDR3 sequence is CAWSVLWDSPLHF. For the CDR3, the DNA is TGTGCCTGGAGTGTACTATGGGATTCACCCCTCCACTTT. The chain is built from TRBV30 and TRBJ1-6; D is undetermined. This CDR3 is 13 amino acids long. CDR1 GTSNPN and CDR2 SVGIG come from the germline V gene (reference sequence). V was clipped by 0 bases and J by 8 bases, with 8 bases between them.

The CDR3 loop reads CASRTLAIAYEQYF. The CDR3 coding sequence is TGTGCCAGCAGGACTCTAGCGATCGCCTACGAGCAGTACTTC. J is TRBJ2-7 and V is TRBV11-2, with a tentative D call TRBD2 (6 bases). The germline V gene encodes CDR1 SGHAT and CDR2 FQNNGV. The CDR3 is 14 amino acids. Trimming took 6 bases from V and 2 from J, leaving 14 bases between them.

The chain recombines TRBV29-1 with TRBJ2-7, with TRBD1 matching 7 bases. V lost 5 bases to trimming and J lost 5 bases; unmatched junction nucleotides: 3. Germline V gene data show CDR1 as SQVTM and CDR2 as ANQGSEA. There are 11 residues in the CDR3. The CDR3 reads CSVTDRDEQYF. CDR3 sequence (DNA): TGCAGCGTTACCGACAGGGACGAGCAGTACTTC.

V gene TRBV4-1 combines with J gene TRBJ1-2; 8 bases are a match to TRBD1. Per germline, CDR1 MGHRA and CDR2 YSYEKL. Trimming at V came to 0 bases and at J to 3 bases, leaving 15 bases not matched to a gene. The CDR3 consists of 19 residues. CDR3 region: CASSQDRVSGRGQYYGYTF. DNA of the CDR3: TGCGCCAGCAGCCAAGATCGGGTATCTGGCAGGGGGCAGTACTATGGCTACACCTTC.

The rearrangement uses TRBV4-1 and TRBJ1-5; no definite D call. The CDR3 runs to 13 residues. CDR1 and CDR2 (germline): MGHRA, YSYEKL. V lost 8 bases and J lost 5, with 13 bases in between. The CDR3 reads CASADRVDQPQHF. As DNA, the CDR3 is TGCGCCAGCGCCGATAGGGTCGATCAGCCCCAGCATTTT.

The rearrangement joins TRBV6-6 to TRBJ1-2; a possible D gene is TRBD1 (6 bases). Trimming left V 4 bases short and J 10 bases short, with 22 bases between. This CDR3 is built from 15 residues. Per the germline V gene, CDR1 is MNHNY and CDR2 is SVGAGI (reference sequence). In nucleotides, the CDR3 is TGTGCCAGCAGTTCGGCCGGGGAGCACAGGGAATACTACACCTTC. As protein: CASSSAGEHREYYTF.

CDR3 DNA: TGTGCCAGCAGCTCGGACACCTTGAACACTGAAGCTTTCTTT. This translates into CASSSDTLNTEAFF. This rearrangement joins TRBV6-1 to TRBJ1-1, with TRBD1 as a possible D gene (5 bases). The germline gives CDR1 MNHNS, CDR2 SASEGT. This CDR3 is 14 amino acids long. V gave up 6 bases and J gave up 0 bases, with 11 bases separating them.

The genes are TRBV27 and TRBJ1-5; possibly TRBD1 for D (6 bases). Germline V gene lookup returns CDR1 MNHEY and CDR2 SMNVEV (reference sequence). V was trimmed by 6 bases and J by 2 bases, leaving 17 bases between them. The CDR3 is 16 amino acids. The DNA for the CDR3 is TGTGCCAGCAGCAAAAATACAGGGTACGGCAATCAGCCCCAGCATTTT. It codes for CASSKNTGYGNQPQHF.

The chain recombines TRBV27 with TRBJ2-1, with D perhaps TRBD1 or TRBD2 (5 bases each). The CDR3 has 14 residues. V was clipped by 2 bases and J by 8 bases, with 13 bases between them. CDR1 MNHEY and CDR2 SMNVEV come from the germline V gene (reference sequence). CDR3 sequence (DNA): TGTGCCAGCAGTTTAGATGTGAGGGGCTATGAGCAGTTCTTC. Its protein is CASSLDVRGYEQFF.

The V gene is TRBV28, the J gene TRBJ2-3, with 10 bases fitting TRBD2. Germline V CDR1 and CDR2: MDHEN, SYDVKM. Unmatched junction bases numbered 3, after V lost 2 bases and J lost 7 bases. CDR3 length: 14 residues. The CDR3 region is CASSLLAGVNTQYF. The CDR3 nucleotides are TGTGCCAGCAGTTTACTAGCGGGGGTAAATACGCAGTATTTT.

The V and J genes are TRBV11-2 and TRBJ2-1; D is possibly TRBD1 (6 bases). This CDR3 has 16 residues. The V gene's germline CDR1 is SGHAT and CDR2 FQNNGV. V was pared by 0 bases and J by 4 bases, with 13 bases between. The CDR3 protein is CASSLDNGQLYNEQFF. The CDR3 DNA follows: TGTGCCAGCAGCTTAGATAATGGACAGCTATACAATGAGCAGTTCTTC.

V is TRBV2 and J is TRBJ2-7, with 8 bases aligning to TRBD2. Looked up from germline, CDR1 is SNHLY and CDR2 is FYNNEI. V lost 2 bases and J lost 0; bases outside the gene matches: 3. This CDR3 spans 15 amino acids. CDR3 DNA: TGTGCCAGCAGTGAACTGCGGGAGGTCTCCTACGAGCAGTACTTC. Residues: CASSELREVSYEQYF.

This chain joins TRBV4-1 and TRBJ2-7; no clear D gene. The CDR3 loop spans 13 amino acids. From germline, CDR1 is MGHRA and CDR2 YSYEKL. The germline V and J ends were trimmed by 5 bases and 2 bases, with 10 bases remaining between them. The CDR3 protein is CASSSPGPYEQYF. Written as DNA, the CDR3 is TGCGCCAGCAGCTCGCCCGGGCCCTACGAGCAGTACTTC.

The chain links TRBV6-5 to TRBJ2-1, with D unresolved. V lost 0 bases and J 4 bases, leaving 7 bases between the germline ends. CDR3 length: 14 amino acids. Germline-derived CDR1 and CDR2 are MNHEY and SVGAGI. CDR3 amino acids: CASSYSNQYNEQFF. CDR3 in DNA: TGTGCCAGCAGTTACTCGAATCAGTACAATGAGCAGTTCTTC.

The chain carries TRBV4-2 and TRBJ2-3; possible D gene TRBD2, 5 bases. The CDR3 spans 14 residues. Trimming cost V 3 bases and J 5 bases, with 12 bases left between them. Germline V lookup: CDR1 LGHNA, CDR2 YNFKEQ. CDR3 residues: CASSHPRGGDTQYF. DNA for the CDR3: TGTGCCAGCAGCCATCCTCGGGGTGGAGATACGCAGTATTTT.